The entry below describes one T cell receptor beta chain. Its antigen is still unknown. The authors sorted naive CD8 T cells as CD8+CD4-CCR7+CD45RA+. This sample is part of a study of molecular identifiers for immune sequencing clone quantification. Study overall: In replicates, RNA taken from approximately 20,000 or 100,000 naive CD8 cells was divided five ways, and four portions underwent sequencing.

Study-wide results and caveats: Naive cells had under 1% of molecules in clones above 20 RNA copies, effectors over 98%. For highly expanded clones, sizes could be underestimated when identical TCR molecules share a barcode.

The CDR3 totals 14 residues. V lost 0 bases and J lost 7, with 12 bases in between. Per the germline V gene, CDR1 is DFQATT and CDR2 is SNEGSKA (reference sequence). One entry per CDR3 protein results from TCRdb running MiXCR on the PCR reads. The table records tens of thousands of distinct CDR3 sequences, 15% to 20% of them present only once. The sequencing input was naive CD8+ T cells from blood, with Jurkat cell RNA spiked in. Subset in this sample: FACS-sorted CD8+CD4-CCR7+CD45RA+ naive T cells. The V gene is TRBV20-1, the J gene TRBJ1-4, with D perhaps TRBD1 (6 bases). The clonotype was recovered from a human donor in good health. Some libraries in this study had Jurkat cell RNA spiked in. The CDR3 coding sequence is TGCAGTGCTAGAGAGGGGGGGGCTTTTGAAAAACTGTTTTTT. Amino acid sequence: CSAREGGAFEKLFF.